This TCR beta chain was observed in a study of blood T cell repertoires in COVID-19. Across the study: Material from acute and convalescent COVID-19 was sourced from the United States, Italy and Spain. From T cells, B-cell-depleted T cells, or PBMCs came the material, which was cDNA or gDNA.

Original processing methods: Researchers report that nucleated cell counts were estimated from reference gene primer amplification. The table came from immunoSEQ multiplex PCR; TCRdb's copy has only in-frame clones and leaves some out. The DNA was the basis for D and trimming; V, J and clone size are from that table. The sample consists of 130,000 to 150,000 clones, approximately 80% of them appearing once. With V trimmed by 1 base and J by 7 bases, 2 bases remained unmatched. Germline V gene data show CDR1 as LGHNT and CDR2 as FRNRAP. CDR3 length: 13 amino acids. The receptor was isolated from an elderly woman with acute or convalescent COVID-19. The sequencing input was peripheral blood. The chain uses TRBV12-5 and TRBJ1-2; 8 nucleotides agree with TRBD1. For the CDR3, the DNA is TGTGCTAGTGGTTTGGGTACAGGGGGTGGCTACACCTTC. Translating it yields CASGLGTGGGYTF. Complete variable domain (other parts from reference TRBV12-5 and TRBJ1-2): DARVTQTPRHKVTEMGQEVTMRCQPILGHNTVFWYRQTMMQGLELLAYFRNRAPLDDSGMPKDRFSAEMPDATLATLKIQPSEPRDSAVYFCASGLGTGGGYTFGSGTRLTVV.